This entry lists 32 T cell receptor beta chains sequenced from one sample in a study of shared clonotypes between healthy human individuals. Measured with immunoSEQ multiplex PCR; TCRdb has only the in-frame clones, and not every one. The sample yields 330,000 or so clones, about 70% seen once. The sequenced sample consisted of memory CD4+ T cells sorted from blood. Subset given: CD45RA-negative fraction. All receptors derive from a man younger than 45 in good health.

This chain uses TRBV7-9 with TRBJ1-1, with D uncertain. The germline V gene has CDR1 SEHNR and CDR2 FQNEAQ (reference sequence). This CDR3 contains 15 residues. The V and J ends lost 3 bases and 5 bases respectively, with 16 bases between them. The CDR3 DNA is TGTGCCAGCAGCTTCGTTCAAGGGAGGAGTACTGAAGCTTTCTTT. Amino acid sequence: CASSFVQGRSTEAFF.

The chain employs TRBV5-1 and TRBJ1-1, with a tentative D call TRBD1 (6 bases). CDR1 and CDR2 from the germline V gene are SGHRS and YFSETQ. V was pared by 3 bases and J by 1 base, with 10 bases between. The CDR3 contains 14 residues. For the CDR3, the DNA is TGCGCCAGCAGCTCGGACAGCGCGAACACTGAAGCTTTCTTT. This codes for CASSSDSANTEAFF.

This clone was recorded once. The chain is built from TRBV7-8 and TRBJ2-1; D is perhaps TRBD2 (5 bases). CDR1 and CDR2 from the germline V gene are SGHVS and FQNEAQ. This CDR3 is 16 amino acids long. The V and J ends lost 0 bases and 4 bases respectively, with 13 bases between them. CDR3 region: CASSLAEDSGYNEQFF. The CDR3 DNA reads as TGTGCCAGCAGCTTAGCTGAGGACTCGGGGTACAATGAGCAGTTCTTC.

The table lists this clone with a few counts. The V gene is TRBV9, the J gene TRBJ2-7; 10 nucleotides line up with TRBD2. Germline CDR1 is SGDLS and CDR2 is YYNGEE. With V trimmed by 6 bases and J by 1 base, 4 bases remained unmatched. The CDR3 contains 14 residues. This CDR3 reads CASTPSGSSYEQYF. CDR3 DNA: TGTGCCAGCACCCCTAGCGGGAGTTCCTACGAGCAGTACTTC. The whole variable domain, filled in from reference TRBV9 and TRBJ2-7, reads DSGVTQTPKHLITATGQRVTLRCSPRSGDLSVYWYQQSLDQGLQFLIQYYNGEERAKGNILERFSAQQFPDLHSELNLSSLELGDSALYFCASTPSGSSYEQYFGPGTRLTVT.

The chain combines TRBV28 with TRBJ1-5; D is perhaps TRBD1 (6 bases). The germline CDR1 and CDR2 sequences are MDHEN and SYDVKM. V was pared by 5 bases and J by 3 bases, with 20 bases between. The CDR3 totals 17 residues. In DNA, the CDR3 is TGTGCCAGCAGTCTCCAAAGGGGGTTAAGGATCAATCAGCCCCAGCATTTT. Translating gives CASSLQRGLRINQPQHF.

A remark on this clone: The sample holds other DNA sequences that translate to the same CDR3. The chain is built from TRBV5-1 and TRBJ2-3; D unresolved. The CDR3 is 14 amino acids. CDR1 and CDR2 from the germline V gene are SGHRS and YFSETQ. The V end lost 0 bases, the J end lost 1 base, and 6 bases lay between the germline ends. The CDR3, as DNA: TGCGCCAGCAGCTTGGCCCCAGGCACAGATACGCAGTATTTT. It codes for CASSLAPGTDTQYF.

The rearrangement uses TRBV19 and TRBJ2-2; D is perhaps TRBD2 (5 bases). The CDR3 spans 15 residues. Trimming took 5 bases from V and 3 from J, leaving 13 bases between them. Germline lookup yields CDR1 LNHDA and CDR2 SQIVND (reference sequence). CDR3 region: CASSWVTSYTGELFF. CDR3 coding DNA: TGTGCCAGTAGTTGGGTAACTAGTTACACCGGGGAGCTGTTTTTT.

This clone was picked up many times. Other DNA sequences in the same sample also yield this CDR3. The CDR3 is CASSLAGREYNEQFF. Written as DNA, the CDR3 is TGTGCCAGCAGCTTAGCGGGACGAGAATACAATGAGCAGTTCTTC. The rearrangement joins TRBV7-3 to TRBJ2-1, with D perhaps matching TRBD2 (6 bases). Germline V CDR1 and CDR2: SGHTA, FQGTGA. The CDR3 runs 15 residues. V lost 2 bases and J lost 4, with 12 bases in between.

The chain links TRBV4-1 to TRBJ2-1; D perhaps matches TRBD2 (7 bases). V shed 0 bases and J shed 5 bases, with 23 bases lying between them. The CDR3 covers 19 residues. Germline V gene data show CDR1 as MGHRA and CDR2 as YSYEKL. The CDR3 sequence is CASSQEGLGGRARNNEQFF. CDR3 nucleotide sequence: TGCGCCAGCAGCCAAGAGGGGTTGGGGGGGCGCGCCCGTAACAATGAGCAGTTCTTC.

The chain recombines TRBV29-1 with TRBJ2-5; possible D gene TRBD1, 6 bases. V dropped 0 bases and J dropped 2 bases, with 7 bases sitting between them. The germline CDR1 and CDR2 sequences are SQVTM and ANQGSEA. The CDR3 covers 13 residues. CDR3: CSVEEGQQETQYF. The CDR3 DNA reads TGCAGCGTTGAAGAAGGACAGCAAGAGACCCAGTACTTC.

The CDR3 region has the DNA TGTGCCAGCAGTTTCTCAGGGGGCACTGAAGCTTTCTTT. Translating it yields CASSFSGGTEAFF. V gene TRBV27 combines with J gene TRBJ1-1; 7 bases map to TRBD1. Germline CDR1 reads MNHEY; CDR2 reads SMNVEV (reference sequence). Unmatched junction bases numbered 2, after V lost 3 bases and J lost 4 bases. The length of the CDR3 is 13 residues.

V and J are TRBV7-9 and TRBJ1-2, with D uncertain. The CDR3 is 13 amino acids. V was clipped by 2 bases and J by 3 bases, with 7 bases between them. The germline gives CDR1 SEHNR, CDR2 FQNEAQ (reference sequence). The CDR3 region is CASSLWRDYGYTF. For the CDR3, the DNA is TGTGCCAGCAGCTTATGGAGGGACTATGGCTACACCTTC.

This clone was counted once. The chain combines TRBV11-3 with TRBJ2-2; the D gene is possibly TRBD2 (6 bases). V shed 5 bases and J shed 5 bases, with 15 bases lying between them. The CDR3 totals 15 residues. CDR1 SGHNT and CDR2 YENEEA come from the germline V gene. CDR3 DNA: TGTGCCAGCAGCACGACGGGAGTTTCAACCGGGGAGCTGTTTTTT. It yields the protein CASSTTGVSTGELFF.

The rearrangement joins TRBV7-2 to TRBJ2-3; D may be TRBD1 (5 bases). Trimming stripped 7 bases from V and 0 bases from J, with 11 bases between. This CDR3 has 14 amino acids. Germline V gives CDR1 SGHTA, CDR2 FQGNSA. CDR3 sequence (DNA): TGTGCCAGCAAGAAAAGACAGAGCACAGATACGCAGTATTTT. This gives the protein CASKKRQSTDTQYF.

The V and J genes are TRBV7-9 and TRBJ1-4, with D perhaps TRBD1 (5 bases). Trimming stripped 7 bases from V and 3 bases from J, with 9 bases between. The CDR3 runs 13 residues. Germline-derived CDR1 and CDR2 are SEHNR and FQNEAQ (reference sequence). The CDR3 region has the DNA TGTGCCAGCACTCACAGGCCTAATGAAAAACTGTTTTTT. It translates to CASTHRPNEKLFF.

In this sample, this clone turned up many times. For the CDR3, the DNA is TGTGCCAGTAGTATAGGACAGGGAGATACAGAGACCCAGTACTTC. Translation: CASSIGQGDTETQYF. The chain combines TRBV19 with TRBJ2-5; 7 positions match TRBD1. Germline V CDR1 and CDR2: LNHDA, SQIVND (reference sequence). With 1 base clipped from V and 4 bases from J, the junction kept 6 bases outside the gene matches. The CDR3 is made up of 15 amino acids. Variable domain in full (rest from reference TRBV19 and TRBJ2-5): DGGITQSPKYLFRKEGQNVTLSCEQNLNHDAMYWYRQDPGQGLRLIYYSQIVNDFQKGDIAEGYSVSREKKESFPLTVTSAQKNPTAFYLCASSIGQGDTETQYFGPGTRLLVL.

The chain carries TRBV18 and TRBJ2-7, with 8 bases fitting TRBD1. Per germline, CDR1 KGHSH and CDR2 LQKENI. The CDR3 extends over 13 amino acids. V shed 5 bases and J 3 bases; nucleotides not matched to a gene: 3. CDR3 residues: CASSSGTGYEQYF. CDR3 coding DNA: TGTGCCAGCTCATCCGGGACAGGCTACGAGCAGTACTTC.

A few counts support this clone. This chain connects TRBV9 to TRBJ2-5; 11 bases line up with TRBD2. Germline CDR1 SGDLS, CDR2 YYNGEE. This CDR3 spans 17 amino acids. Germline trimming cut 2 bases from V and 4 bases from J; bases unmatched to any gene: 10. CDR3 sequence (DNA): TGTGCCAGCAGCGTTGGGCTAGCGGGAGGTAGTCGAGAGACCCAGTACTTC. Translating gives CASSVGLAGGSRETQYF.

This clone turned up a few times. V and J are TRBV2 and TRBJ2-5; D is ambiguous. Germline V CDR1 and CDR2: SNHLY, FYNNEI. V lost 7 bases to trimming and J lost 7 bases, with 13 bases between them. This CDR3 has 12 amino acids. CDR3 DNA sequence: TGTGCCAGCAATGTCATGAGAGGGACCCAGTACTTC. It specifies CASNVMRGTQYF.

The V gene is TRBV14, the J gene TRBJ2-6; D is unclear. V was shortened by 4 bases and J by 0 bases, with 7 bases between the two germline ends. In germline, CDR1 is SGHDN, CDR2 FVKESK. The CDR3 consists of 15 residues. This chain's CDR3 is CASSPLRSGANVLTF. In nucleotides, the CDR3 is TGTGCCAGCAGCCCTCTTCGCTCTGGGGCCAACGTCCTGACTTTC.

This sequence joins TRBV7-2 and TRBJ1-1, with D unresolved. The CDR3 runs 13 residues. Germline-derived CDR1 and CDR2 are SGHTA and FQGNSA. The V end lost 4 bases, the J end lost 1 base, and 7 bases lay between the germline ends. This CDR3 reads CASSSGQNTEAFF. DNA of the CDR3: TGTGCCAGCAGCTCGGGTCAGAACACTGAAGCTTTCTTT.

The rearrangement uses TRBV5-4 and TRBJ1-3; 9 bases match TRBD1. Germline CDR1 is SGHNT and CDR2 is YYREEE (reference sequence). With V trimmed by 1 base and J by 4 bases, 0 bases remained unmatched. The CDR3 runs to 14 residues. CDR3: CASSLTGGGNTIYF. The CDR3 DNA is TGTGCCAGCAGCTTGACAGGGGGCGGAAACACCATATATTTT.

J is TRBJ1-5 and V is TRBV6-1; 7 bases agree with TRBD1. This CDR3 has 15 residues. Looked up from germline, CDR1 is MNHNS and CDR2 is SASEGT. V lost 4 bases to trimming and J lost 5 bases; unmatched junction nucleotides: 8. CDR3 sequence: CASSVQTGTDQPQHF. CDR3 sequence (DNA): TGTGCCAGCAGTGTGCAGACAGGGACGGATCAGCCCCAGCATTTT.

The J gene is TRBJ1-5, the V gene TRBV5-8; weak D call: TRBD1 (5 bases). The CDR3 extends over 13 amino acids. Germline V gene lookup returns CDR1 SGHTS and CDR2 YDEGEE. The V end lost 5 bases, the J end lost 6 bases, and 12 bases lay between the germline ends. Here the CDR3 DNA reads TGTGCCAGCAGGTGGGCAGGGTCTCAGCCCCAGCATTTT. It specifies CASRWAGSQPQHF. The complete variable domain, with remaining parts taken from reference TRBV5-8 and TRBJ1-5, reads EAGVTQSPTHLIKTRGQQATLRCSPISGHTSVYWYQQALGLGLQFLLWYDEGEERNRGNFPPRFSGRQFPNYSSELNVNALELEDSALYLCASRWAGSQPQHFGDGTRLSIL.

The chain employs TRBV5-4 and TRBJ2-1; 8 bases are a match to TRBD2. The CDR3 is 16 residues long. J gave up 5 bases and V 4 bases, and 11 bases lay outside the gene matches. Germline loops: CDR1 SGHNT, CDR2 YYREEE (reference sequence). The CDR3 loop reads CASSGGWLAGDNEQFF. CDR3 nucleotide sequence: TGTGCCAGCAGCGGGGGGTGGCTAGCGGGCGACAATGAGCAGTTCTTC.

The rearrangement joins TRBV4-3 to TRBJ2-3; a weak D match, TRBD1 (7 bases). The V gene lost 4 bases and the J gene lost 9 bases, with 20 bases spanning the gap. The CDR3 length is 15 residues. Germline V gene data show CDR1 as LGHNA and CDR2 as YSLEER. The CDR3: CASSLYQGEERTQYF. The CDR3 bases are TGCGCCAGCAGCCTCTACCAGGGGGAGGAGAGGACGCAGTATTTT.

This chain connects TRBV2 to TRBJ2-3, with D perhaps matching TRBD1 (6 bases). Germline loops: CDR1 SNHLY, CDR2 FYNNEI. Trimming stripped 8 bases from V and 5 bases from J, with 11 bases between. The CDR3 is 12 residues long. In DNA form, the CDR3 reads TGTGCCAGCGAACAGGGTAGAGATACGCAGTATTTT. This gives the protein CASEQGRDTQYF.

This chain connects TRBV5-1 to TRBJ1-2, with D hard to call. V was clipped by 4 bases and J by 6 bases, with 22 bases between them. The CDR3 length is 16 residues. CDR1 is SGHRS, CDR2 YFSETQ, per germline. CDR3 bases: TGCGCCAGCAGCCCCCTTAGTGGATCCTCCTCTCATGGCTACACCTTC. Encoded protein: CASSPLSGSSSHGYTF.

Only one count was recorded for this clone. The V and J genes are TRBV7-3 and TRBJ2-1, with no clear D. The CDR3 consists of 18 residues. V dropped 2 bases and J dropped 0 bases, with 17 bases sitting between them. CDR1 SGHTA and CDR2 FQGTGA come from the germline V gene. This CDR3 reads CASSLGPQRLDSYNEQFF. The DNA of the CDR3 is TGTGCCAGCAGCTTAGGACCCCAGCGATTGGACTCCTACAATGAGCAGTTCTTC.

The count of this clone is one. V is TRBV11-2 and J is TRBJ2-7; D unresolved. CDR1 is SGHAT and CDR2 is FQNNGV in the germline V gene. Trimming left V 6 bases short and J 3 bases short, with 18 bases between. This CDR3 is 15 amino acids long. CDR3 loop: CASRSLSRNVYEQYF. CDR3 DNA sequence: TGTGCCAGCAGGTCCTTGTCCAGAAATGTCTACGAGCAGTACTTC.

This clone is a singleton in its sample. The chain employs TRBV7-9 and TRBJ1-2; 7 bases line up with TRBD1. Trimming at V came to 1 base and at J to 12 bases, leaving 8 bases not matched to a gene. Germline CDR1 and CDR2: SEHNR and FQNEAQ (reference sequence). The CDR3 is 13 residues long. In DNA form, the CDR3 reads TGTGCCAGCAGCTTAGGACAGGGAGGCTCCGACACCTTC. It yields the protein CASSLGQGGSDTF.

The table lists this clone with a count of one. The V call is TRBV19, the J call TRBJ2-6; perhaps TRBD2 as D (5 bases). Germline-derived CDR1 and CDR2 are LNHDA and SQIVND (reference sequence). V lost 6 bases to trimming and J lost 0 bases, with 15 bases between them. There are 17 residues in the CDR3. The CDR3 DNA reads as TGTGCCAGTAGAAAGGACCAAGGAGGCTCTGGGGCCAACGTCCTGACTTTC. Protein product: CASRKDQGGSGANVLTF.